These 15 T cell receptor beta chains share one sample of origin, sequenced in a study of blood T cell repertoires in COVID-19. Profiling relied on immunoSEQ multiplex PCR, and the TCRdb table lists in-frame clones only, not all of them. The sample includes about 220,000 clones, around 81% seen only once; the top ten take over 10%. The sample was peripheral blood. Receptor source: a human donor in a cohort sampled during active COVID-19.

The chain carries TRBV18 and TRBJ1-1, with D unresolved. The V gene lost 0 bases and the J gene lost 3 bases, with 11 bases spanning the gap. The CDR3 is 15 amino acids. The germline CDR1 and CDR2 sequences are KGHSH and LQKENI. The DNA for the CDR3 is TGTGCCAGCTCACCACCCTCTCTGCCGGACACTGAAGCTTTCTTT. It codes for CASSPPSLPDTEAFF.

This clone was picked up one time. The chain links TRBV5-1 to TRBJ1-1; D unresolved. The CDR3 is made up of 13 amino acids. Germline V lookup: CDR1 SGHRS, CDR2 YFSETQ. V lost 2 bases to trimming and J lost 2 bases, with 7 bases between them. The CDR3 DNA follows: TGCGCCAGCAGCTTACGAGTCAACACTGAAGCTTTCTTT. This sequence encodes CASSLRVNTEAFF.

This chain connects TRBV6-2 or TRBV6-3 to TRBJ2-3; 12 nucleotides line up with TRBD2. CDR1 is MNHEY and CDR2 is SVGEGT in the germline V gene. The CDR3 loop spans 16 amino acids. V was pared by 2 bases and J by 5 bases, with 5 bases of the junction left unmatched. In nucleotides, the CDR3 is TGTGCCAGCAGTTACGGGCTAGCGGGGGGGCAAGATACGCAGTATTTT. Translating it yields CASSYGLAGGQDTQYF.

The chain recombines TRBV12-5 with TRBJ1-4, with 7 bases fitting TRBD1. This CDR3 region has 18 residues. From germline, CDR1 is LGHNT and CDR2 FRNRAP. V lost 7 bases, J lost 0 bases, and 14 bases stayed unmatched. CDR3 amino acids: CASASDRAHIATNEKLFF. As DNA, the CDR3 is TGTGCTAGTGCTTCAGACAGGGCCCATATTGCAACTAATGAAAAACTGTTTTTT.

CDR3 nucleotides: TGCGCCAGCAGCATTACAGGGGCTCGACTGGAGACCCAGTACTTC. Translating it yields CASSITGARLETQYF. J is TRBJ2-5 and V is TRBV5-1, with TRBD1 matching over 7 bases. V trimming: 4 bases; J trimming: 5 bases; junction bases outside the gene matches: 11. Germline CDR1 reads SGHRS; CDR2 reads YFSETQ. The CDR3 is made up of 15 amino acids.

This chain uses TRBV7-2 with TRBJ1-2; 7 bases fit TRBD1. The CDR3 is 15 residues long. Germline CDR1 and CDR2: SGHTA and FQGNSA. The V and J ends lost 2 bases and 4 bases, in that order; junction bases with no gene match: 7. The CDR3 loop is CASSLTGTAPYGYTF. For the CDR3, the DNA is TGTGCCAGCAGCTTAACCGGGACAGCTCCCTATGGCTACACCTTC.

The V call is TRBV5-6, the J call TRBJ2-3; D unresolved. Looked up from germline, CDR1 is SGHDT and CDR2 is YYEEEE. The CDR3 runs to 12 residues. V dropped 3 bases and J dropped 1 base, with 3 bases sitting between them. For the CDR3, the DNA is TGTGCCAGCAGCTCCGGCACAGATACGCAGTATTTT. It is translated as CASSSGTDTQYF.

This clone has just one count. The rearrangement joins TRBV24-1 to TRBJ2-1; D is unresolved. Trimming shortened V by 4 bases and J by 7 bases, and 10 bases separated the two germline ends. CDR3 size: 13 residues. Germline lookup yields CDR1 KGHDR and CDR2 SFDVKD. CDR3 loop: CATSDSVANEQFF. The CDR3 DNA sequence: TGTGCCACCAGTGACTCTGTCGCGAATGAGCAGTTCTTC.

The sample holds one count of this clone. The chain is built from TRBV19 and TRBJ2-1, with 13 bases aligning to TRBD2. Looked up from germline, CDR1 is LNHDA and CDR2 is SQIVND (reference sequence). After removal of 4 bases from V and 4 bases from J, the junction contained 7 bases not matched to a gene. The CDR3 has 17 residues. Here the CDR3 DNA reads TGTGCCAGTAGTAGACGGACTAGCGGGAGTGGGTACAATGAGCAGTTCTTC. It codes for CASSRRTSGSGYNEQFF.

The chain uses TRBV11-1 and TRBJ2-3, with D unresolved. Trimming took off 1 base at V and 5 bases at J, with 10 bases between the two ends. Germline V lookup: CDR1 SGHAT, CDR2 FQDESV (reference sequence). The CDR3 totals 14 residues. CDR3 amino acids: CASSLETKEDTQYF. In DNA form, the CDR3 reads TGTGCCAGCAGCTTAGAGACAAAGGAAGATACGCAGTATTTT. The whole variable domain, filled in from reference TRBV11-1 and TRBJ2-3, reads EAEVAQSPRYKITEKSQAVAFWCDPISGHATLYWYRQILGQGPELLVQFQDESVVDDSQLPKDRFSAERLKGVDSTLKIQPAELGDSAMYLCASSLETKEDTQYFGPGTRLTVL.

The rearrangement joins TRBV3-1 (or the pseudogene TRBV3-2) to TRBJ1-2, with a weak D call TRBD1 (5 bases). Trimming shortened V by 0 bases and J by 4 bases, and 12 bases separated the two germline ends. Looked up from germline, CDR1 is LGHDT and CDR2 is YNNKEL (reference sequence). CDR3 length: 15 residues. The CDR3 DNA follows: TGTGCCAGCAGCCAAGAGTCGGAGGGGTTCTATGGCTACACCTTC. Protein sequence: CASSQESEGFYGYTF.

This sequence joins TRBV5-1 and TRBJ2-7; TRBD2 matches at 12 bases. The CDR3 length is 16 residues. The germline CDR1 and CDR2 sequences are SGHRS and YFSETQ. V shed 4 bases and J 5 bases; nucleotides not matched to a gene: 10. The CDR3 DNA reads TGCGCCAGCAGCGCGCGACTAGCGGGAGATTACGACGAGCAGTACTTC. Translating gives CASSARLAGDYDEQYF.

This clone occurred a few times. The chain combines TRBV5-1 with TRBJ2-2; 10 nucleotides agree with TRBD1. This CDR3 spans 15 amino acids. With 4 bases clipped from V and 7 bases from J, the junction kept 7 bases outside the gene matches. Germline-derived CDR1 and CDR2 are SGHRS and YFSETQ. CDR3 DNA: TGCGCCAGCAGCCTGGGACAGGGGATCGGCGGGGAGCTGTTTTTT. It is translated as CASSLGQGIGGELFF.

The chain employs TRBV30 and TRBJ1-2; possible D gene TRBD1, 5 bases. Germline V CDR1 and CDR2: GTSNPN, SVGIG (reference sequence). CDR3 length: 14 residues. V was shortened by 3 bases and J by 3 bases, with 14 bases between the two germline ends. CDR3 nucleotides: TGTGCCTGGAGAAGGGGTGTAGGGGACTATGGCTACACCTTC. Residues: CAWRRGVGDYGYTF.

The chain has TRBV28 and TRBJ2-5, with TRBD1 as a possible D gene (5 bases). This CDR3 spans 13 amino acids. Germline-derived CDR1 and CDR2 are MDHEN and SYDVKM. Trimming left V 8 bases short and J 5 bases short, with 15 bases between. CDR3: CASGSGIRETQYF. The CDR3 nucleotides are TGTGCCAGCGGCTCAGGGATCAGGGAGACCCAGTACTTC. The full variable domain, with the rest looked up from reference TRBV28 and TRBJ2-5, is DVKVTQSSRYLVKRTGEKVFLECVQDMDHENMFWYRQDPGLGLRLIYFSYDVKMKEKGDIPEGYSVSREKKERFSLILESASTNQTSMYLCASGSGIRETQYFGPGTRLLVL.